The clone carrying this TCR beta chain was recorded many times. Its antigen is not known. The entry originates in a study of blood T cells in healthy people across ages. V gave up 0 bases and J gave up 3 bases, with 16 bases separating them. The CDR3 is 16 residues long. Looked up from germline, CDR1 is DFQATT and CDR2 is SNEGSKA (reference sequence). Then a second PCR, running about 6 to 11 cycles, was carried out with a sample-barcoded 5' primer and a J-beta primer mix. TCRdb recomputed calls from the 5' RACE reads with MiXCR, one row per CDR3 protein. The table lists around 870,000 distinct CDR3 sequences, about 30% of them singletons. Regarding the study as a whole: Calculation of diversity from one million T cells yielded estimates considered to be underestimates. Per million T cells, TCR beta diversity dropped roughly linearly as age increased.

Sequenced sample: blood. The TCR comes from a woman older than 75 in good health. The chain has TRBV20-1 and TRBJ2-3; no clear D gene. The CDR3 region is CSARERGQRGTDTQYF. In nucleotides, the CDR3 is TGCAGTGCTAGAGAGAGAGGCCAACGAGGAACAGATACGCAGTATTTT.